This T cell receptor beta chain is from a study of shared clonotypes between healthy human individuals. Study details: Plates per donor: three CD4 naive, three CD4 memory, two CD8 naive, one CD8 memory.

Genomic DNA belonging to each subset was distributed in equal measure over several immunoSEQ plates. An approximately 220 ng quantity of DNA, 29,000 or so T cell genomes, went into the sorted-subset replicate PCRs. Data came from immunoSEQ multiplex PCR; TCRdb stores just in-frame clones and leaves some out. The sample gives approximately 740,000 clones, around 72% of which show up once; 1.5% to 2% is in the top ten. Germline V gives CDR1 SGHNT, CDR2 YYREEE (reference sequence). This CDR3 is 16 amino acids long. Trimming took 3 bases from V and 1 from J, leaving 14 bases between them. A CD45RA+ naive subset and a CD45RA-negative memory subset were split from CD4+ cells.

J is TRBJ2-1 and V is TRBV5-4, with D possibly being TRBD2 (6 bases). This receptor was obtained from a woman between 25 and 40 years old in good health. The sequenced material came from memory CD4+ T cells sorted from blood. The subset denotes: CD45RA-negative fraction. The CDR3: CASSYPGLESYNEQFF. For the CDR3, the DNA is TGTGCCAGCAGCTACCCGGGACTCGAATCCTACAATGAGCAGTTCTTC.